The clone carrying this T cell receptor beta chain was recorded many times. Its matching antigen is unknown. The sample originates from a study of neurological immune-mediated disorders. The sorted libraries involved the use of approximately 930,000 CD4+ or CD8+ T cells. TCRdb processed the 5' RACE reads anew with MiXCR; each CDR3 protein has one entry. The sample carries 50,000 to 60,000 distinct CDR3 sequences, under 5% recorded once. J lost 5 bases, V lost 3 bases, and 7 bases had no gene match. Germline CDR1 is DFQATT and CDR2 is SNEGSKA (reference sequence). The CDR3 is 14 amino acids. Overall study results and limits: CDR3 amino acid sequences of expanded clones were not shared across subjects, a result suggesting private repertoires in all groups.

The sequencing input was CD4+ T cells from blood. This sequence originates from a woman between 40 and 55 years old with multiple sclerosis. The gene calls are TRBV20-1 and TRBJ2-7; 10 positions agree with TRBD1. The CDR3 nucleotides read TGCAGTGCTAGGGCCGAGACAGGGGGCCACGAGCAGTACTTC. Protein: CSARAETGGHEQYF.